What follows are 9 T cell receptor beta chains derived from one specimen sequenced in a study of blood T cell repertoires in COVID-19. The repertoire was sequenced with immunoSEQ multiplex PCR; TCRdb's copy has only in-frame clones and lacks some. The profile covers hundreds of thousands of clones, with roughly nine tenths appearing a single time and roughly 1.1% taken by the ten largest. Sequencing was done on a sample of PBMCs or T cells enriched from blood (not recorded which). The receptors derive from a man aged 30-40 years who had recovered from COVID-19.

The chain has TRBV5-6 and TRBJ2-3, with D possibly matching TRBD1 (5 bases). CDR1 is SGHDT, CDR2 YYEEEE, per germline. V lost 0 bases and J 10 bases, leaving 9 bases between the germline ends. The CDR3 consists of 12 residues. The CDR3 sequence is CASSLARAPQYF. Here the CDR3 DNA reads TGTGCCAGCAGCTTGGCCAGGGCCCCGCAGTATTTT.

The V call is TRBV7-3, the J call TRBJ2-3; D gene unclear. This CDR3 is 12 amino acids long. Germline V gene sequence: CDR1 SGHTA, CDR2 FQGTGA. Trimming pared 5 bases from V and 8 bases from J, leaving 11 bases between. The CDR3 is CASSLILSTQYF. The CDR3 nucleotides read TGTGCCAGCAGCCTAATTTTATCTACGCAGTATTTT.

This clone showed up just once. The V gene is TRBV5-1, the J gene TRBJ1-1, with D unclear. V was clipped by 0 bases and J by 3 bases, with 21 bases between them. The length of the CDR3 is 18 residues. Germline CDR1 SGHRS, CDR2 YFSETQ. DNA of the CDR3: TGCGCCAGCAGCTTGGCAACGACGGCAGGTGGAGGAGACACTGAAGCTTTCTTT. This sequence encodes CASSLATTAGGGDTEAFF.

The V and J genes are TRBV10-1 and TRBJ2-1; TRBD2 matches at 13 bases. The junction had 3 bases not matched to a gene; V was cut back by 2 bases and J by 8 bases. This CDR3 has 15 amino acids. From germline, CDR1 is WNHNN and CDR2 SYGVQD (reference sequence). The CDR3: CASSETSGRVDEQFF. In nucleotides, the CDR3 is TGCGCCAGCAGTGAGACTAGCGGGAGGGTAGATGAGCAGTTCTTC.

This rearrangement joins TRBV7-9 to TRBJ2-3, with D possibly being TRBD1 (6 bases). Per the germline V gene, CDR1 is SEHNR and CDR2 is FQNEAQ (reference sequence). This CDR3 contains 12 residues. V lost 6 bases and J lost 5, with 9 bases in between. The CDR3 loop is CASRQTGDTQYF. The CDR3 coding sequence is TGTGCCAGCAGACAGACAGGAGATACGCAGTATTTT.

The chain couples TRBV30 to TRBJ1-4, with a tentative D call TRBD1 (6 bases). The CDR3 has 16 amino acids. Trimming left V 2 bases short and J 2 bases short, with 15 bases between. The germline V gene encodes CDR1 GTSNPN and CDR2 SVGIG (reference sequence). The CDR3 loop is CAWSKGVMWTNEKLFF. CDR3 nucleotides: TGTGCCTGGAGTAAGGGGGTCATGTGGACTAATGAAAAACTGTTTTTT.

The chain has TRBV3-1 (or the pseudogene TRBV3-2) and TRBJ2-1, with D possibly TRBD1 on 6 matching bases. Germline-derived CDR1 and CDR2 are LGHDT and YNNKEL (reference sequence). The CDR3 is made up of 11 amino acids. V lost 4 bases to trimming and J lost 12 bases, with 10 bases between them. This CDR3 is CASSRGQWQFF. The CDR3 bases are TGTGCCAGCAGCCGGGGACAATGGCAGTTCTTC.

In its sample, this clone was seen once. The J gene is TRBJ1-5, the V gene TRBV18; TRBD1 is a possible D gene (6 bases). CDR1 is KGHSH, CDR2 LQKENI, per germline. Between the trimmed V and J ends, which lost 5 bases and 2 bases, there was a span of 13 bases. The CDR3 covers 15 residues. This CDR3 reads CASSTTGLGNQPQHF. The CDR3 bases are TGTGCCAGCTCAACAACAGGGTTAGGCAATCAGCCCCAGCATTTT.

The chain joins TRBV19 to TRBJ2-5; the match to TRBD1 covers 10 bases. V gave up 5 bases and J gave up 4 bases; unmatched junction bases: 4. CDR1 and CDR2 (germline): LNHDA, SQIVND (reference sequence). The CDR3 has 14 amino acids. The CDR3 here is CASSRTGGGETQYF. The CDR3 nucleotides read TGTGCCAGTAGTCGGACAGGGGGAGGAGAGACCCAGTACTTC.